The rows below give T cell receptor beta chains drawn from one sample of a study of T cells expressing NK-cell markers. Reanalyzing the 5' RACE reads, TCRdb keeps one entry per CDR3 protein, without DNA. This sample's clone table lists approximately 380,000 distinct CDR3 sequences. Sequenced material: blood T cells: a sorted CD56 or NKG2C T cell subset, CD4+ or CD8+ T cells, or bulk PBMC T cells (not recorded which). The source of these receptors is a man between 18 and 69 years old in good health. The CDR3 runs from the conserved cysteine through the conserved F or W.

>TRBV6-5|TRBJ1-5
CASSPLVRTPNSNQPQHF
>TRBV6-5|TRBJ2-1
CASSSPTSGSYNEQFF
>TRBV20-1|TRBJ1-4
CSARDRNRGSEKLFF
>TRBV6-5|TRBJ1-6
CASSRAESPLHF
>TRBV27|TRBJ2-7
CASSGPGTSSYEQYF
>TRBV2|TRBJ2-5
CASSEAGTSPPRETQYF
>TRBV7-9|TRBJ2-2
CASSSRTSGGPTGELFF
>TRBV12-3/TRBV12-4|TRBJ2-7
CASRSTGTTYEQYF
>TRBV7-9|TRBJ1-5
CASSLRDGHQPQHF
>TRBV20-1|TRBJ2-1
CSAQIPPTYNEQFF
>TRBV12-3/TRBV12-4|TRBJ1-4
CASSKTAGGNEKLFF
>TRBV10-3|TRBJ2-7
CAIGLGGGTYEQYF
>TRBV28|TRBJ1-2
CASSSSSIGTNYGYTF
>TRBV12-3/TRBV12-4|TRBJ2-1
CASSLSSRLAGKYNEQFF
>TRBV5-1|TRBJ2-7
CASSLDPPGLAYEQYF
>TRBV7-2|TRBJ1-6
CASSLSSLPLHF
>TRBV7-2|TRBJ2-1
CASSSHPSPSYNEQFF